This TCR beta chain came from a study of shared clonotypes between healthy human individuals. Germline values: CDR1 SGHTA, CDR2 FQGNSA. The CDR3 is made up of 16 amino acids. After removal of 3 bases from V and 8 bases from J, the junction contained 9 bases not matched to a gene. Clones were read by immunoSEQ multiplex PCR, and TCRdb kept only the in-frame ones, dropping some. The profile shows 2 million to 2.5 million clones, about 95% of them singletons. Only CD45RO-negative cells positively selected for CCR7 counted as naive CD8 cells, so terminally differentiated effector memory CD45RA+ cells were excluded.

The clonotype comes from a man aged 18 to 30 in good health. The sample was naive CD8+ T cells sorted from blood. The chain employs TRBV7-2 and TRBJ1-6, with 8 nucleotides matching TRBD1. DNA of the CDR3: TGTGCCAGCAGCTTGACGACGACAGGGGTAGATTCACCCCTCCACTTT. Its translation: CASSLTTTGVDSPLHF. Variable domain in full (rest from reference TRBV7-2 and TRBJ1-6): GAGVSQSPSNKVTEKGKDVELRCDPISGHTALYWYRQSLGQGLEFLIYFQGNSAPDKSGLPSDRFSAERTGGSVSTLTIQRTQQEDSAVYLCASSLTTTGVDSPLHFGNGTRLTVT.